This entry concerns a single T cell receptor (beta chain). The data were taken from a study of blood T cell repertoires in COVID-19. Study-wide background: PBMCs, B-cell-depleted T cells, or T cells provided the cDNA or gDNA that made up the material.

Profiling relied on immunoSEQ multiplex PCR, and the TCRdb table lists in-frame clones only, not all of them. The data hold roughly 100,000 clones, with roughly 84% observed a single time. Trimming cost V 6 bases and J 8 bases, with 10 bases left between them. The V gene's germline CDR1 is SNHLY and CDR2 FYNNEI. The CDR3 covers 11 residues. This receptor was obtained from a human donor in a cohort sampled during active COVID-19. Sequenced: peripheral blood. J is TRBJ1-1 and V is TRBV2, with D unresolved. Here the CDR3 DNA reads TGTGCCAGCAGCGAGGCGGGGGAAGCTTTCTTT. Its protein product is CASSEAGEAFF.